The 32 T cell receptor beta chains presented below share a single source sample, sequenced in a study of monozygotic twins with inflammatory bowel disease. TCRdb re-analyzed the 5' RACE reads; it lists each CDR3 protein once, without DNA. The repertoire shows some 400,000 distinct CDR3 sequences; the top ten hold about 2.2%. The sequencing input was blood. The source is a human donor with ulcerative colitis or Crohn's disease, or a healthy co-twin of an affected twin (not recorded which).

The chain uses TRBV19 and TRBJ2-1; TCRdb calls TRBD1, which cannot be checked without DNA. The germline V gene encodes CDR1 LNHDA and CDR2 SQIVND (reference sequence). The CDR3 extends over 15 amino acids. The CDR3: CASSIEGRVVNEQFF.

This sequence joins TRBV18 and TRBJ1-5. Germline loops: CDR1 KGHSH, CDR2 LQKENI. The CDR3 covers 15 residues. The CDR3 spells CASSPGSDSNQPQHF.

The rearrangement uses TRBV23-1 and TRBJ2-7; the D gene TCRdb calls, TRBD2, cannot be checked with no DNA. TRBV23-1 qualifies as an ORF whose function is uncertain. There are 14 residues in the CDR3. CDR3 loop: CASSREGRPYEQYF.

The J gene is TRBJ2-1, the V gene TRBV5-5; TCRdb lists TRBD1, though no DNA is available to test this call. The CDR3 covers 15 residues. The germline CDR1 and CDR2 sequences are SGHKS and YYEKEE (reference sequence). CDR3 protein: CASSLGQGSYNEQFF.

This chain links TRBV5-1 with TRBJ2-3; there is no DNA to check the TCRdb D call of TRBD1. Looked up from germline, CDR1 is SGHRS and CDR2 is YFSETQ. The length of the CDR3 is 15 residues. This CDR3 is CASSLAAGDTDTQYF.

The V gene is TRBV12-3 or TRBV12-4, the J gene TRBJ1-5. This CDR3 spans 13 amino acids. The CDR3 here is CASSLGHNQPQHF.

This rearrangement joins TRBV7-6 to TRBJ2-3; the TCRdb call, TRBD2, lacks DNA for checking. This CDR3 has 18 amino acids. Germline V lookup: CDR1 SGHVS, CDR2 FNYEAQ. CDR3 loop: CASSFGTSGGGHTDTQYF.

The chain couples TRBV20-1 to TRBJ2-2; TCRdb names TRBD1, which stays unverified in the absence of DNA. This CDR3 has 17 residues. Germline CDR1 reads DFQATT; CDR2 reads SNEGSKA (reference sequence). The CDR3 loop reads CSASSLPGQVSAGELFF.

This sequence joins TRBV5-1 and TRBJ2-1; lacking DNA, the TRBD2 call made by TCRdb goes unchecked. Germline assignment: CDR1 SGHRS and CDR2 YFSETQ. This CDR3 contains 15 residues. CDR3: CASSQLAGPAHEQFF. Variable domain in full (rest from reference TRBV5-1 and TRBJ2-1): KAGVTQTPRYLIKTRGQQVTLSCSPISGHRSVSWYQQTPGQGLQFLFEYFSETQRNKGNFPGRFSGRQFSNSRSEMNVSTLELGDSALYLCASSQLAGPAHEQFFGPGTRLTVL.

J is TRBJ2-7 and V is TRBV28; without DNA, the TCRdb call of TRBD1 cannot be checked. The CDR3 loop spans 15 amino acids. CDR1 is MDHEN and CDR2 is SYDVKM in the germline V gene. The CDR3 reads CASRPDGGLSYEQYF.

This sequence joins TRBV2 and TRBJ2-1; checking the TCRdb D call of TRBD1 is not possible without DNA. The CDR3 spans 14 residues. Germline V gene sequence: CDR1 SNHLY, CDR2 FYNNEI. CDR3 region: CASSRTGIRNEQFF.

The chain employs TRBV5-1 and TRBJ1-1. Germline assignment: CDR1 SGHRS and CDR2 YFSETQ. CDR3 length: 14 amino acids. Here the CDR3 reads CASSLSAGNVEAFF. Complete variable domain (other parts from reference TRBV5-1 and TRBJ1-1): KAGVTQTPRYLIKTRGQQVTLSCSPISGHRSVSWYQQTPGQGLQFLFEYFSETQRNKGNFPGRFSGRQFSNSRSEMNVSTLELGDSALYLCASSLSAGNVEAFFGQGTRLTVV.

The rearrangement links TRBV3-1 to TRBJ2-1; TCRdb's D gene call, TRBD2, goes unchecked for lack of DNA. This CDR3 has 14 residues. Germline values: CDR1 LGHDT, CDR2 YNNKEL (reference sequence). The CDR3 sequence is CASSHSGGASEQFF.

The chain is built from TRBV5-6 and TRBJ2-3; TCRdb's D gene call, TRBD1, goes unchecked for lack of DNA. This CDR3 is built from 14 residues. The germline gives CDR1 SGHDT, CDR2 YYEEEE. CDR3 amino acids: CASSSGTGLNTQYF.

This chain uses TRBV5-1 with TRBJ2-7; TCRdb's assignment of TRBD1 cannot be checked, as there is no DNA. Germline values: CDR1 SGHRS, CDR2 YFSETQ. CDR3 length equals 12 residues. This CDR3 is CASSRDRDEQYF. Drawing the rest from reference TRBV5-1 and TRBJ2-7, the complete variable domain is KAGVTQTPRYLIKTRGQQVTLSCSPISGHRSVSWYQQTPGQGLQFLFEYFSETQRNKGNFPGRFSGRQFSNSRSEMNVSTLELGDSALYLCASSRDRDEQYFGPGTRLTVT.

The gene calls are TRBV25-1 and TRBJ1-2; as DNA is missing, the TRBD1 call by TCRdb cannot be tested. CDR3 size: 14 residues. Germline CDR1 MGHDK, CDR2 SYGVNS. The CDR3 protein is CASSEPGTGYGCPF.

The chain couples TRBV11-2 to TRBJ2-7. Germline CDR1 SGHAT, CDR2 FQNNGV. The CDR3 is 15 amino acids. CDR3 in amino acids: CASSLDRGSGYEQYF.

This chain's CDR3 is CASSREETQYF. The genes are TRBV7-9 and TRBJ2-5. This CDR3 spans 11 amino acids. Looked up from germline, CDR1 is SEHNR and CDR2 is FQNEAQ (reference sequence). The full variable domain, in which reference TRBV7-9 and TRBJ2-5 provide the parts outside the CDR3, is DTGVSQNPRHKITKRGQNVTFRCDPISEHNRLYWYRQTLGQGPEFLTYFQNEAQLEKSRLLSDRFSAERPKGSFSTLEIQRTEQGDSAMYLCASSREETQYFGPGTRLLVL.

The chain couples TRBV12-3 or TRBV12-4 to TRBJ1-6; TCRdb gives TRBD1 as the D gene, but with no DNA this cannot be confirmed. This CDR3 region has 13 residues. The CDR3 sequence is CASSLEGGSPLHF.

CDR3 sequence reads: CSARLARYNEQFF. The chain is built from TRBV20-1 and TRBJ2-1; the D call from TCRdb, TRBD2, cannot be confirmed without DNA. Germline CDR1 and CDR2: DFQATT and SNEGSKA (reference sequence). The length of the CDR3 is 13 residues.

This chain joins TRBV24-1 and TRBJ2-1; there is no DNA to check the TCRdb D call of TRBD1. This CDR3 contains 20 residues. Germline CDR1 and CDR2: KGHDR and SFDVKD. The CDR3 sequence: CATSDSQYITGAHSWGEQFF.

The V gene is TRBV7-2, the J gene TRBJ2-1. Germline CDR1 is SGHTA and CDR2 is FQGNSA. This CDR3 region has 12 residues. The CDR3 reads CASSFAPNEQFF. Full variable domain (remainder filled in from reference TRBV7-2 and TRBJ2-1): GAGVSQSPSNKVTEKGKDVELRCDPISGHTALYWYRQSLGQGLEFLIYFQGNSAPDKSGLPSDRFSAERTGGSVSTLTIQRTQQEDSAVYLCASSFAPNEQFFGPGTRLTVL.

The V gene is TRBV30, the J gene TRBJ2-7; lacking DNA, the TRBD2 call made by TCRdb goes unchecked. Germline lookup yields CDR1 GTSNPN and CDR2 SVGIG (reference sequence). This CDR3 has 15 amino acids. The CDR3 reads CAWSRTGARSYEQYF. Based on the CDR3 plus reference TRBV30 and TRBJ2-7, the full variable domain is SQTIHQWPATLVQPVGSPLSLECTVEGTSNPNLYWYRQAAGRGLQLLFYSVGIGQISSEVPQNLSASRPQDRQFILSSKKLLLSDSGFYLCAWSRTGARSYEQYFGPGTRLTVT.

V usage is TRBV20-1 and J usage is TRBJ2-2. The CDR3 loop spans 14 amino acids. CDR1 and CDR2 (germline): DFQATT, SNEGSKA (reference sequence). The CDR3 sequence: CSARDLVNTGELFF.

V usage is TRBV24-1 and J usage is TRBJ2-2; TCRdb selects TRBD1, and the lack of DNA leaves this call unchecked. The CDR3 spans 15 residues. Germline assignment: CDR1 KGHDR and CDR2 SFDVKD. The CDR3 reads CATSDPTGNTGELFF.

The J gene is TRBJ2-3, the V gene TRBV5-1. The CDR3 contains 14 residues. From germline, CDR1 is SGHRS and CDR2 YFSETQ. The CDR3 spells CASSPVDGSDTQYF.

The CDR3 spells CASSSVTGGNGYTF. The chain carries TRBV6-6 and TRBJ1-2; TCRdb designates TRBD1, a call that cannot be tested without DNA. This CDR3 contains 14 residues. Per germline, CDR1 MNHNY and CDR2 SVGAGI (reference sequence).

This chain's CDR3 is CAWNVQGLTDTQYF. V gene TRBV30 combines with J gene TRBJ2-3; TCRdb outputs TRBD1, but without DNA this stays unchecked. CDR1 GTSNPN and CDR2 SVGIG come from the germline V gene (reference sequence). The CDR3 sequence is 14 residues long.

V and J are TRBV10-3 and TRBJ2-3; the D gene TCRdb calls, TRBD1, cannot be checked with no DNA. Germline values: CDR1 ENHRY, CDR2 SYGVKD. The CDR3 loop spans 13 amino acids. The CDR3: CAISEEREGTQYF.

This chain connects TRBV12-3 or TRBV12-4 to TRBJ1-5; TCRdb reports TRBD1, a call that lacks DNA to check it against. The CDR3 contains 16 residues. CDR3 protein: CASRGQGAKAEQPQHF.

The chain uses TRBV11-3 and TRBJ2-1; as DNA is missing, the TRBD2 call by TCRdb cannot be tested. This CDR3 region has 14 residues. Per the germline V gene, CDR1 is SGHNT and CDR2 is YENEEA. This chain's CDR3 is CASTPRASGGLVFF.

V usage is TRBV6-5 and J usage is TRBJ2-2. The CDR3 contains 15 residues. Germline lookup yields CDR1 MNHEY and CDR2 SVGAGI. CDR3 region: CASSYSTANTGELFF.